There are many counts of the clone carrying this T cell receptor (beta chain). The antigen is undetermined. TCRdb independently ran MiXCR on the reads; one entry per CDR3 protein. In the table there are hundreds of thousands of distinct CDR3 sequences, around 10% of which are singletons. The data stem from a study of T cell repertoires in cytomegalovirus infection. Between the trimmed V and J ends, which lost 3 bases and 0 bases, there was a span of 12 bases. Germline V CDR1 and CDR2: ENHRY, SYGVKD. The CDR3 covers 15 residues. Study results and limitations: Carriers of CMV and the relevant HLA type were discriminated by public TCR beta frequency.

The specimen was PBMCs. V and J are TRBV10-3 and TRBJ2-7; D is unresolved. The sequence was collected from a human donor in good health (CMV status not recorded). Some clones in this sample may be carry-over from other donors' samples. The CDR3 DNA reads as TGTGCCATCAGTGACCTGGGCAGGAGCTCCTACGAGCAGTACTTC. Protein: CAISDLGRSSYEQYF.